This T cell receptor beta chain was profiled in a study of T cells in localized non-small cell lung cancer. The ends were cut back, 2 bases at V and 0 bases at J, with 5 bases in the middle. CDR1 SGHKS and CDR2 YYEKEE come from the germline V gene (reference sequence). The CDR3 sequence is 13 residues long. The table came from immunoSEQ multiplex PCR; TCRdb's copy has only in-frame clones and leaves some out. This sample has under 30,000 clones, with about nine tenths found just once. A word on this clone: Other DNA sequences in this sample translate to the same CDR3.

The source is a woman aged 40-69 years with stage I lung adenocarcinoma. This chain links TRBV5-5 with TRBJ2-5; D not resolved. The sample was peripheral blood, taken before any cancer treatment. The CDR3 loop is CASSFQDQETQYF. In DNA form, the CDR3 reads TGTGCCAGCAGCTTCCAGGACCAAGAGACCCAGTACTTC.